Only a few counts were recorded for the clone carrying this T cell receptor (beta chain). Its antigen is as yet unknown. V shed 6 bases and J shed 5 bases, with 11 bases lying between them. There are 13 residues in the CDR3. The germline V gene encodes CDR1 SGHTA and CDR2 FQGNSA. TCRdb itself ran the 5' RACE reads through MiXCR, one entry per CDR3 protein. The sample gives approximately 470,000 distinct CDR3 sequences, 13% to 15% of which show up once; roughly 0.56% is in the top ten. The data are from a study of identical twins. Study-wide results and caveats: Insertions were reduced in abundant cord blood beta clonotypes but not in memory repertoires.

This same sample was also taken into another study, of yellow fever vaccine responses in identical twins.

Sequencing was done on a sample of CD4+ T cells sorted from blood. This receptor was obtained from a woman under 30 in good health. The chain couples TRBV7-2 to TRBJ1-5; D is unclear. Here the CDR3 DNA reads TGTGCCAGCAGTATGCAGGAGTATCAGCCCCAGCATTTT. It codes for CASSMQEYQPQHF.